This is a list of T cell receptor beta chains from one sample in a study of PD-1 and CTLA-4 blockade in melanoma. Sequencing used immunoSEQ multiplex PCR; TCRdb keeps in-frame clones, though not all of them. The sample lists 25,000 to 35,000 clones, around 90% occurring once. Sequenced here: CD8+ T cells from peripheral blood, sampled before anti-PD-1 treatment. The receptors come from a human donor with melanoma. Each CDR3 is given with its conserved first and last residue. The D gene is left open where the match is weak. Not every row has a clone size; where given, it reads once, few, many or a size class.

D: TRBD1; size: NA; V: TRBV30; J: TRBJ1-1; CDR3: CAGQGAVWNTEAFF; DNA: TGTGCCGGACAGGGGGCTGTCTGGAACACTGAAGCTTTCTTT
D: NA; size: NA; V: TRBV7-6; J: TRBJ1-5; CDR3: CASRRGDNQPQHF; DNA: TGTGCCAGCCGGCGGGGTGACAATCAGCCCCAGCATTTT
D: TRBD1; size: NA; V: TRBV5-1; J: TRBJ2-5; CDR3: CASSLGSGTVSQETQYF; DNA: TGCGCCAGCAGCTTGGGATCCGGGACAGTATCGCAAGAGACCCAGTACTTC
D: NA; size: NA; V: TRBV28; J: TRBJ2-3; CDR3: CASSLSTDTQYF; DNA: TGTGCCAGCAGTTTAAGCACAGATACGCAGTATTTT
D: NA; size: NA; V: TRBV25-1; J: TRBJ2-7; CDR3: CASSSGLPGEQYF; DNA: TGTGCCAGCAGTTCTGGACTGCCTGGTGAGCAGTACTTC
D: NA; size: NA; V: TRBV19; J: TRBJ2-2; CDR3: CASSPRGEIGIGELFF; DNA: TGTGCCAGTAGTCCCCGGGGTGAAATCGGGATCGGGGAGCTGTTTTTT
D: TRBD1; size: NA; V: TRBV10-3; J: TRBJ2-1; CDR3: CAISAEQGTSSYNEQFF; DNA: TGTGCCATCAGTGCCGAACAGGGGACAAGCTCCTACAATGAGCAGTTCTTC
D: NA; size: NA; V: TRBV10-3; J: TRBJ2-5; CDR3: CAISEGGFQETQYF; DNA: TGTGCCATCAGTGAAGGCGGATTCCAAGAGACCCAGTACTTC
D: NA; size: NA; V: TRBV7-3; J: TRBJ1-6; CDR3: CASSLSVRGEDSPLHF; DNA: TGTGCCAGCAGCTTATCCGTTCGGGGGGAAGATTCACCCCTCCACTTT
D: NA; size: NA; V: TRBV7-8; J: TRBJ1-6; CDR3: CASSPGLLDSYNSPLHF; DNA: TGTGCCAGCAGCCCGGGACTCTTAGACTCCTATAATTCACCCCTCCACTTT
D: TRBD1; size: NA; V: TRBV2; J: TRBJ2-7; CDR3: CASRSGQGDSPYEQYF; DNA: TGTGCCAGCAGGAGCGGACAGGGAGATTCCCCCTACGAGCAGTACTTC
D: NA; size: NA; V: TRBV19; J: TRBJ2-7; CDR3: CASRDDSYEQYF; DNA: TGTGCCAGTCGGGACGACTCCTACGAGCAGTACTTC
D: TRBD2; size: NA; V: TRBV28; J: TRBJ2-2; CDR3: CASRSLAGTLTGELFF; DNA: TGTGCCAGCAGGTCACTAGCGGGGACACTCACCGGGGAGCTGTTTTTT
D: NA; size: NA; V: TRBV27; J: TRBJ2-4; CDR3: CASSFGPNWDIQYF; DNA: TGTGCCAGCAGTTTTGGCCCTAACTGGGACATTCAGTACTTC
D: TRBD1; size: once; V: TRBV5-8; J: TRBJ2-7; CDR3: CASSLGGQGINEQYF; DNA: TGTGCCAGCAGCTTGGGGGGACAGGGGATCAACGAGCAGTACTTC
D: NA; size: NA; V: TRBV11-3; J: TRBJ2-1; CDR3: CASSWVRDNEQFF; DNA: TGTGCCAGCAGCTGGGTCAGGGACAATGAGCAGTTCTTC
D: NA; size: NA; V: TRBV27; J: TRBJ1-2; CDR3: CASSLSGGVGYTF; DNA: TGTGCCAGCAGTTTATCAGGCGGGGTGGGCTACACCTTC
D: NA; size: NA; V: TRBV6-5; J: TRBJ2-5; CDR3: CASTPAGGWQETQYF; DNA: TGTGCCAGCACCCCCGCAGGAGGGTGGCAAGAGACCCAGTACTTC
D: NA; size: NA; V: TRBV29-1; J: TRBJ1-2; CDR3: CSVNPQESDGYTF; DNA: TGCAGCGTTAACCCTCAAGAAAGTGATGGCTACACCTTC
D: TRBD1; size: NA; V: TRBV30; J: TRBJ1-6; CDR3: CAWSQGGESPLHF; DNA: TGTGCCTGGAGTCAGGGGGGAGAATCACCCCTCCACTTT
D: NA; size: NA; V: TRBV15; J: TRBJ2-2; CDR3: CATSRALGELFF; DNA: TGTGCCACCAGCAGAGCCCTCGGGGAGCTGTTTTTT
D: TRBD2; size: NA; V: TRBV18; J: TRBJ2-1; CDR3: CASSISGGAYNEQFF; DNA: TGTGCCAGCTCCATTAGCGGGGGTGCCTACAATGAGCAGTTCTTC
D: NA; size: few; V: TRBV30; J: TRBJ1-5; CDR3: CAWSRPGEVSNQPQHF; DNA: TGTGCCTGGAGCCGACCTGGGGAGGTTAGCAATCAGCCCCAGCATTTT
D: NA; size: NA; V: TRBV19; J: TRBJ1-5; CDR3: CASTPSGNSNQPQHF; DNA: TGTGCCAGTACCCCTTCGGGGAATAGCAATCAGCCCCAGCATTTT
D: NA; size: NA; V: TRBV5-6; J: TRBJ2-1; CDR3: CASSPTSDEQFF; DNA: TGTGCCAGCAGCCCTACTAGTGATGAGCAGTTCTTC
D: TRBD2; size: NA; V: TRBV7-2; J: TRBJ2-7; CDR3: CASSLTGGGTYEQYF; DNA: TGTGCCAGCAGCTTAACGGGCGGGGGTACCTACGAGCAGTACTTC
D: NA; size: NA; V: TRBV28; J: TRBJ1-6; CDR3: CASSLGGLYNSPLHF; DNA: TGTGCCAGCAGTTTAGGAGGGCTTTATAATTCACCCCTCCACTTT
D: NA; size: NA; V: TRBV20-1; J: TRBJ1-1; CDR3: CSASRGAPNTEAFF; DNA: TGCAGTGCTAGTAGAGGGGCCCCGAACACTGAAGCTTTCTTT
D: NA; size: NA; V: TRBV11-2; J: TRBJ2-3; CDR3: CASSPTRLGIADTQYF; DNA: TGTGCCAGCAGCCCCACTCGACTAGGGATAGCAGATACGCAGTATTTT